What follows are 26 T cell receptor beta chains derived from one specimen sequenced in a study of shared clonotypes between healthy human individuals. This table comes from immunoSEQ multiplex PCR, and its TCRdb copy is limited to in-frame clones, with some not included. The table shows about 530,000 clones, with around 96% occurring only once. Source material: naive CD4+ T cells sorted from blood. Sample subset: CD45RA+ positively selected. The receptors were gathered from a woman aged 25-40 years in good health.

V is TRBV28 and J is TRBJ2-3; D is ambiguous. CDR3 length equals 13 residues. The germline gives CDR1 MDHEN, CDR2 SYDVKM. V shed 2 bases and J shed 7 bases, with 10 bases lying between them. The CDR3 here is CASSLGLYYTQYF. Here the CDR3 DNA reads TGTGCCAGCAGTTTAGGGCTGTACTATACGCAGTATTTT.

This clone was picked up a small number of times. The chain uses TRBV28 and TRBJ1-3; TRBD1 matches at 7 bases. Germline CDR1 and CDR2: MDHEN and SYDVKM. V was pared by 6 bases and J by 4 bases, with 12 bases of the junction left unmatched. The CDR3 consists of 16 residues. Here the CDR3 DNA reads TGTGCCAGCAGCTCCTGGGGGCAGGGGGGAGGAAACACCATATATTTT. This translates into CASSSWGQGGGNTIYF. Complete variable domain (other parts from reference TRBV28 and TRBJ1-3): DVKVTQSSRYLVKRTGEKVFLECVQDMDHENMFWYRQDPGLGLRLIYFSYDVKMKEKGDIPEGYSVSREKKERFSLILESASTNQTSMYLCASSSWGQGGGNTIYFGEGSWLTVV.

Remarks on this clone: Other DNA sequences in the same sample also yield this CDR3. This sequence joins TRBV30 and TRBJ2-7; D uncertain. V lost 2 bases and J lost 3, with 5 bases in between. CDR1 and CDR2 (germline): GTSNPN, SVGIG (reference sequence). The CDR3 contains 11 residues. The CDR3, as DNA: TGTGCCTGGAGTAGTGTCTACGAGCAGTACTTC. This encodes CAWSSVYEQYF.

J is TRBJ1-6 and V is TRBV7-6, with D possibly being TRBD1 (5 bases). This CDR3 spans 15 amino acids. The germline CDR1 and CDR2 sequences are SGHVS and FNYEAQ. V was trimmed by 1 base and J by 13 bases, leaving 17 bases between them. CDR3 loop: CASSLEGAGIAPLHF. The CDR3 nucleotides are TGTGCCAGCAGCTTAGAAGGGGCAGGAATAGCGCCCCTCCACTTT.

The chain uses TRBV15 and TRBJ2-1; unclear D gene. CDR1 is LNHNV, CDR2 YYDKDF, per germline (reference sequence). V was pared by 1 base and J by 8 bases, with 12 bases between. The CDR3 has 14 amino acids. In DNA form, the CDR3 reads TGTGCCACCAGCAGAGTCACAGAGTATGATGAGCAGTTCTTC. This encodes CATSRVTEYDEQFF.

This sequence joins TRBV15 and TRBJ2-7; D is unresolved. The V end lost 0 bases, the J end lost 3 bases, and 21 bases lay between the germline ends. CDR3 length equals 18 residues. CDR1 LNHNV and CDR2 YYDKDF come from the germline V gene (reference sequence). The CDR3 protein is CATSRDRMLVGQNYEQYF. The CDR3 region has the DNA TGTGCCACCAGCAGAGACCGCATGTTGGTAGGCCAAAACTACGAGCAGTACTTC.

The chain employs TRBV18 and TRBJ2-1; D tentatively fits TRBD1 or TRBD2 (6 bases each). This CDR3 is built from 13 residues. Trimming removed 1 base from V and 9 bases from J, with 10 bases in between. Germline V gene data show CDR1 as KGHSH and CDR2 as LQKENI. DNA for the CDR3: TGTGCCAGCTCACCACAGTGGGGGGCTGAGCAGTTCTTC. It encodes CASSPQWGAEQFF. The full variable domain, its missing parts supplied by reference TRBV18 and TRBJ2-1, is NAGVMQNPRHLVRRRGQEARLRCSPMKGHSHVYWYRQLPEEGLKFMVYLQKENIIDESGMPKERFSAEFPKEGPSILRIQQVVRGDSAAYFCASSPQWGAEQFFGPGTRLTVL.

The rearrangement uses TRBV27 and TRBJ2-7; no firm D call. Germline-derived CDR1 and CDR2 are MNHEY and SMNVEV (reference sequence). V was trimmed by 6 bases and J by 5 bases, leaving 17 bases between them. This CDR3 spans 14 amino acids. CDR3 nucleotides: TGTGCCAGCAGGACCACCGGGCCCCCGCACGAGCAGTACTTC. It translates to CASRTTGPPHEQYF.

The rearrangement links TRBV10-3 to TRBJ2-7; 8 positions agree with TRBD1. V shed 10 bases and J 4 bases; nucleotides not matched to a gene: 9. Germline V CDR1 and CDR2: ENHRY, SYGVKD. CDR3 length: 13 residues. The CDR3, as DNA: TGTGCCACACTTCGGGGACAGGAGTACGAGCAGTACTTC. It codes for CATLRGQEYEQYF.

This clone was found once. The chain carries TRBV7-2 and TRBJ2-1, with 9 positions matching TRBD2. Germline-derived CDR1 and CDR2 are SGHTA and FQGNSA. V was pared by 5 bases and J by 6 bases, with 14 bases of the junction left unmatched. CDR3 length: 17 amino acids. For the CDR3, the DNA is TGTGCCAGCAGCGCCGCCTGGCGGGAGGGCCTCGGCAATGAGCAGTTCTTC. Protein product: CASSAAWREGLGNEQFF.

The chain is built from TRBV7-9 and TRBJ1-1; D not resolved. Germline CDR1 and CDR2: SEHNR and FQNEAQ (reference sequence). Trimming removed 5 bases at V and 1 base at J, with 11 bases between. This CDR3 spans 14 amino acids. The CDR3 sequence is CASSGQERNTEAFF. CDR3 nucleotides: TGTGCCAGCAGCGGTCAGGAGAGGAACACTGAAGCTTTCTTT.

The V call is TRBV6-6, the J call TRBJ2-3, with 9 nucleotides matching TRBD1. V was pared by 5 bases and J by 6 bases, with 6 bases of the junction left unmatched. CDR3 length equals 14 residues. Germline V gives CDR1 MNHNY, CDR2 SVGAGI (reference sequence). The CDR3 DNA sequence: TGTGCCAGCAGTAAGGACAGGGGTCAGGATACGCAGTATTTT. This encodes CASSKDRGQDTQYF.

V gene TRBV19 combines with J gene TRBJ1-5, with D hard to call. CDR3 size: 16 residues. CDR1 and CDR2 (germline): LNHDA, SQIVND (reference sequence). Deletions cut 7 bases from V and 0 bases from J, with 16 bases between. DNA of the CDR3: TGTGCCAGTAACTCCCAGCCGGCAGATAGCAATCAGCCCCAGCATTTT. Translated: CASNSQPADSNQPQHF.

The chain uses TRBV10-2 and TRBJ1-2; D is perhaps TRBD1 (5 bases). V lost 0 bases and J 6 bases, leaving 14 bases between the germline ends. In germline, CDR1 is WSHSY, CDR2 SAAADI. The CDR3 loop spans 15 amino acids. The CDR3, as DNA: TGCGCCAGCAGTGAGTCCCTCCCGGGGGAGAATGGCTACACCTTC. Translated: CASSESLPGENGYTF.

This chain joins TRBV28 and TRBJ2-2; D unresolved. This CDR3 is built from 13 residues. Trimming shortened V by 4 bases and J by 1 base, and 4 bases separated the two germline ends. Germline-derived CDR1 and CDR2 are MDHEN and SYDVKM. The CDR3 is CASSSRNTGELFF. The CDR3 nucleotides are TGTGCCAGCAGTTCCAGGAACACCGGGGAGCTGTTTTTT.

V is TRBV11-3 and J is TRBJ2-1; D not certain. The CDR3 consists of 11 residues. From germline, CDR1 is SGHNT and CDR2 YENEEA. Trimming took 1 base from V and 9 from J, leaving 4 bases between them. The CDR3 DNA reads TGTGCCAGCAGCTTAGGTACTGAGCAGTTCTTC. Protein sequence: CASSLGTEQFF.

The rearrangement uses TRBV6-1 and TRBJ1-2, with D unclear. The CDR3 runs to 15 residues. CDR1 and CDR2 (germline): MNHNS, SASEGT. V lost 3 bases and J 2 bases, leaving 13 bases between the germline ends. CDR3 loop: CASSEPPAGNYGYTF. The CDR3 nucleotides read TGTGCCAGCAGTGAGCCCCCGGCGGGGAACTATGGCTACACCTTC.

CDR3 DNA sequence: TGTGCCAGCAGTTACGTGGATTCCGGGACAGGAGAAGCTTTCTTT. Its protein product is CASSYVDSGTGEAFF. The V gene is TRBV6-6, the J gene TRBJ1-1, with 8 bases aligning to TRBD1. V lost 2 bases to trimming and J lost 8 bases; unmatched junction nucleotides: 10. The CDR3 runs 15 residues. Germline CDR1 is MNHNY and CDR2 is SVGAGI (reference sequence).

Note on this clone: The sample has other DNA sequences that encode this CDR3 too. The V and J genes are TRBV5-1 and TRBJ2-7; D is unclear. Germline values: CDR1 SGHRS, CDR2 YFSETQ. CDR3 size: 13 residues. V was cut by 0 bases and J by 3 bases, with 7 bases left in between. This CDR3 reads CASSLEGDYEQYF. CDR3 sequence (DNA): TGCGCCAGCAGCTTGGAAGGAGACTACGAGCAGTACTTC.

V and J are TRBV14 and TRBJ2-5; 11 bases agree with TRBD2. Near its end, the DNA agrees better with TRBJ2-7, so the J call may be wrong. In germline, CDR1 is SGHDN, CDR2 FVKESK. This CDR3 has 14 residues. The CDR3 here is CASSQGLAVNEQYF. The CDR3 DNA reads TGTGCCAGCAGCCAGGGACTAGCGGTAAACGAGCAGTACTTC.

The rearrangement joins TRBV9 to TRBJ2-3; 7 nucleotides match TRBD2. Trimming at V came to 0 bases and at J to 2 bases, leaving 3 bases not matched to a gene. CDR1 and CDR2 from the germline V gene are SGDLS and YYNGEE. There are 15 residues in the CDR3. The CDR3 coding sequence is TGTGCCAGCAGCGTAGTGGCGGGGGTCACAGATACGCAGTATTTT. Encoded protein: CASSVVAGVTDTQYF.

The chain carries TRBV28 and TRBJ2-1, with 8 positions matching TRBD2. In germline, CDR1 is MDHEN, CDR2 SYDVKM. CDR3 length equals 15 residues. J gave up 3 bases and V 6 bases, and 7 bases lay outside the gene matches. CDR3 DNA sequence: TGTGCCAGCAGGTACAGCGGGAGTGGCTACAATGAGCAGTTCTTC. This translates into CASRYSGSGYNEQFF.

The chain is built from TRBV28 and TRBJ2-7; 8 bases match TRBD2. The CDR3 contains 16 residues. CDR1 and CDR2 (germline): MDHEN, SYDVKM. After removal of 4 bases from V and 2 bases from J, the junction contained 10 bases not matched to a gene. The CDR3 nucleotides are TGTGCCAGCAGTTCCCTCCAGACTAGCGCTACCTACGAGCAGTACTTC. Its translation: CASSSLQTSATYEQYF.

J is TRBJ1-5 and V is TRBV7-2; D is ambiguous. Deletions cut 1 base from V and 0 bases from J, with 7 bases between. This CDR3 has 15 amino acids. CDR1 and CDR2 (germline): SGHTA, FQGNSA. The CDR3 spells CASSLGLPSNQPQHF. The CDR3, as DNA: TGTGCCAGCAGCTTAGGACTTCCTAGCAATCAGCCCCAGCATTTT. The full variable domain, in which reference TRBV7-2 and TRBJ1-5 provide the parts outside the CDR3, is GAGVSQSPSNKVTEKGKDVELRCDPISGHTALYWYRQSLGQGLEFLIYFQGNSAPDKSGLPSDRFSAERTGGSVSTLTIQRTQQEDSAVYLCASSLGLPSNQPQHFGDGTRLSIL.

The CDR3 sequence: CASSPVILRDLNPYEQYF. CDR3 DNA: TGTGCCAGCTCACCAGTGATCCTCCGGGACCTCAACCCCTACGAGCAGTACTTC. The rearrangement joins TRBV18 to TRBJ2-7; D possibly matches TRBD1 or TRBD2 (5 bases each). The CDR3 is made up of 18 amino acids. The V gene's germline CDR1 is KGHSH and CDR2 LQKENI. The V and J ends lost 2 bases and 2 bases respectively, with 22 bases between them.

The chain recombines TRBV5-1 with TRBJ2-1, with TRBD2 matching 13 bases. With V trimmed by 6 bases and J by 5 bases, 5 bases remained unmatched. This CDR3 spans 15 amino acids. The germline V gene encodes CDR1 SGHRS and CDR2 YFSETQ. The chain's CDR3 is CASILGTSGDNEQFF. CDR3 nucleotide sequence: TGCGCCAGCATACTCGGGACTAGCGGGGACAATGAGCAGTTCTTC.